The rows below give T cell receptor beta chains drawn from one sample of a study of breast tumors, draining lymph nodes, adjacent tissues. Each CDR3 protein gets one entry after TCRdb re-called the multiplex PCR reads with MiXCR. Here the sample spans 200,000 to 250,000 distinct CDR3 sequences, around 34% being singletons. The specimen sequenced was axillary lymph node tissue. The receptors here all came from a female donor with breast cancer. Some clones in this sample may be carry-over from other donors' samples. Both conserved end residues are part of each CDR3. A D gene is named only where the DNA matches it firmly. A clone size is listed for some rows: how often the clone was seen (once, few, many), or a class if it is expanded.

TRBJ2-7 TRBV2 TRBD1 many CASRGQGLTSYEQYF TGTGCCAGCAGAGGACAGGGGCTGACCTCCTACGAGCAGTACTTC
TRBJ2-7 TRBV6-1 NA few CASSATLGDAYEQYF TGTGCCAGCAGTGCGACATTAGGAGATGCCTACGAGCAGTACTTC
TRBJ2-5 TRBV2 TRBD2 NA CASRSAGGGETQYF TGTGCCAGCAGGTCAGCGGGAGGAGGCGAGACCCAGTACTTC
TRBJ2-1 TRBV5-6 NA NA CASSPSCTGIYNEQFF TGTGCCAGCAGCCCTTCCTGTACAGGAATCTACAATGAGCAGTTCTTC
TRBJ1-6 TRBV20-1 NA many CSARVGRSSSPLHF TGCAGTGCTAGAGTGGGGAGGTCCTCCTCACCCCTCCACTTT
TRBJ2-2 TRBV28 TRBD2 NA CASSLLGLAGEGELFF TGTGCCAGCAGTCTACTGGGACTAGCGGGAGAAGGAGAGCTGTTTTTT
TRBJ2-7 TRBV29-1 TRBD1 many CSVGQGESYEQYF TGCAGCGTTGGACAGGGAGAATCCTACGAGCAGTACTTC
TRBJ2-2 TRBV6-5 NA many CASSTLGVAANTGELFF TGTGCCAGCAGTACCCTCGGCGTAGCGGCGAACACCGGGGAGCTGTTTTTT
TRBJ1-3 TRBV5-8 NA NA CASSLDAALGNTIYF TGTGCCAGCAGCCTGGATGCAGCGTTGGGAAACACCATATATTTT
TRBJ2-7 TRBV19 TRBD2 many CASSNGLESYEQYF TGTGCCAGTAGTAACGGACTAGAGTCCTACGAGCAGTACTTC
TRBJ1-2 TRBV20-1 NA many CSARVPLNYGYTF TGCAGTGCTAGAGTCCCTCTTAACTATGGCTACACCTTC
TRBJ1-1 TRBV19 NA NA CASSIPPGGGQKDEAFF TGTGCCAGTAGTATACCCCCCGGAGGCGGACAGAAAGATGAAGCTTTCTTT
TRBJ1-3 TRBV30 NA many CAWSVSGNTIYF TGTGCCTGGAGTGTGTCGGGAAACACCATATATTTT
TRBJ2-2 TRBV5-1 TRBD2 NA CASSVAGAGELFF TGTGCCAGCAGCGTTGCGGGGGCCGGGGAGCTGTTTTTT
TRBJ2-1 TRBV20-1 NA many CSARHNERFNEQFF TGCAGTGCTAGACACAACGAGCGGTTCAATGAGCAGTTCTTC
TRBJ1-5 TRBV30 NA many CAWSVAGQPQHF TGTGCCTGGAGTGTAGCCGGTCAGCCCCAGCATTTT
TRBJ1-1 TRBV29-1 TRBD1 few CSAGGTGNTEAFF TGCAGCGCTGGAGGGACAGGGAACACTGAAGCTTTCTTT
TRBJ1-2 TRBV19 NA NA CASSMVGYGSYGYTF TGTGCCAGTAGTATGGTAGGGTATGGAAGCTATGGCTACACCTTC
TRBJ2-3 TRBV10-3 TRBD2 many CATRPGGDTQYF TGTGCCACCCGACCGGGAGGAGATACGCAGTATTTT
TRBJ2-1 TRBV25-1 NA many CASSTGMHNEQFF TGTGCCAGCAGTACAGGAATGCACAATGAGCAGTTCTTC
TRBJ1-2 TRBV2 NA many CASSEALLGLGYYGYTF TGTGCCAGCAGTGAAGCGCTTCTGGGACTGGGCTATTATGGCTACACCTTC
TRBJ1-2 TRBV6-4 NA NA CASKREGYGYTF TGTGCCAGCAAACGGGAGGGCTATGGCTACACCTTC
TRBJ2-3 TRBV2 NA NA CASTRQDTQYF TGTGCCAGCACACGACAGGATACGCAGTATTTT
TRBJ2-1 TRBV19 TRBD2 many CASSMGASGIVEQFF TGTGCCAGTAGTATGGGCGCTAGCGGGATAGTTGAGCAGTTCTTC
TRBJ1-2 TRBV28 NA NA CASRQTGPFNYGYTF TGTGCCAGCAGGCAGACAGGCCCTTTCAACTATGGCTACACCTTC